The T cell receptor beta chain described here comes from a study of type 1 regulatory T cells. Across the whole study: An in vitro protocol generated T-allo10, a Tr1-enriched, alloantigen-specific CD4 T cell product.

This clonotype came up a few times. Its antigen is undetermined. TCRdb re-called the reads with MiXCR, one entry per CDR3 protein. Of 60,000 to 75,000 distinct CDR3 sequences listed, 20% were seen once; the top ten hold more than 6.5%. Germline lookup yields CDR1 ENHRY and CDR2 SYGVKD. This CDR3 spans 15 amino acids. V lost 5 bases, J lost 7 bases, and 8 bases stayed unmatched. Study-level points and caveats: Type 1 regulatory T cells had a more restricted TCR repertoire than non-type 1 regulatory T cells.

This receptor was identified in a human donor in good health. The sequenced sample was cultured type 1 regulatory T (Tr1) cells, either the whole culture or a sorted fraction (not recorded which). V and J are TRBV10-3 and TRBJ2-1; TRBD2 aligns across 10 bases. CDR3 sequence reads: CAISTLAGGQNEQFF. Written as DNA, the CDR3 is TGTGCCATCAGTACCTTAGCGGGAGGACAAAATGAGCAGTTCTTC.